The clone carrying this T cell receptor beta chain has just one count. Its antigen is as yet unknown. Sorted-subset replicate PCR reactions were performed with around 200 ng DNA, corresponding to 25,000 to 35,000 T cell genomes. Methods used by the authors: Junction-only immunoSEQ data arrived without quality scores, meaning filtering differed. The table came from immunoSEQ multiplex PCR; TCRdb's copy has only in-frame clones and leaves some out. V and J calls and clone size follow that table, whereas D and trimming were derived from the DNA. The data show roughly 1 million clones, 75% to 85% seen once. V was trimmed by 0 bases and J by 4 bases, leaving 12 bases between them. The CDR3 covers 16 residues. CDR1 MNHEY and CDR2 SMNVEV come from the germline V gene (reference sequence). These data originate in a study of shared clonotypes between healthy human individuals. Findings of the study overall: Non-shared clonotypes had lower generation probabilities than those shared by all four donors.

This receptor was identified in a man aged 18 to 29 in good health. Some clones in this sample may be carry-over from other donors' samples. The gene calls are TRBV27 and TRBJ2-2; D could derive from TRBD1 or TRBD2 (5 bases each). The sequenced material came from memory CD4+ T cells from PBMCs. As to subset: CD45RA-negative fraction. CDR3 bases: TGTGCCAGCAGTTTATCGAGGGGCCCCTCCACCGGGGAGCTGTTTTTT. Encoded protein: CASSLSRGPSTGELFF.